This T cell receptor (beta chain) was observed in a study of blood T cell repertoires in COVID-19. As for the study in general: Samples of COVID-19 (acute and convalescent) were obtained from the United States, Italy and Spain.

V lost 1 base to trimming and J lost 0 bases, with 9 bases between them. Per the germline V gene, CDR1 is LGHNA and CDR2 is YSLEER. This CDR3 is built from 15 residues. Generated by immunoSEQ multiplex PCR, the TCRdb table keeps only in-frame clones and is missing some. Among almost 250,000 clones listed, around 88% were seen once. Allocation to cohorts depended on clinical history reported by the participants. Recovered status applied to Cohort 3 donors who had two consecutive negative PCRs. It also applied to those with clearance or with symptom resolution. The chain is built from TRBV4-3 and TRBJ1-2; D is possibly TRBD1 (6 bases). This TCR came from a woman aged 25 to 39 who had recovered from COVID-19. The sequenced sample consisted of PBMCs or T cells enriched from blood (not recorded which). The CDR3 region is CASSQAGQANYGYTF. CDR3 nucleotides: TGCGCCAGCAGCCAAGCGGGACAAGCTAACTATGGCTACACCTTC.